Presented here are 26 T cell receptor beta chains from one specimen sequenced in a study of T cells in Graves' hyperthyroidism and ophthalmopathy. TCR beta CDR3 sequences were amplified from RNA transcripts. HTBI primers drove first-round RT-PCR of the TCR CDR3. TCRdb redid the calling of the multiplex PCR reads with MiXCR, one entry per CDR3 protein. The sample has roughly 500,000 distinct CDR3 sequences; approximately 16% are singletons. Sequenced: blood. The receptors come from a woman under 40 with Graves' ophthalmopathy.

This clonotype was observed at least ten times. The chain is built from TRBV7-2 and TRBJ2-3; D remains ambiguous. This CDR3 has 14 amino acids. Trimming shortened V by 3 bases and J by 5 bases, and 12 bases separated the two germline ends. Germline assignment: CDR1 SGHTA and CDR2 FQGNSA. CDR3 sequence reads: CASSFSKTGDTQYF. The CDR3, as DNA: TGTGCCAGCAGCTTCTCCAAAACGGGAGATACGCAGTATTTT.

This clonotype was picked up many times. DNA for the CDR3: TGTGCCAGCAGCAGCTCCCACCGGGAATACAATGAGCAGTTCTTC. Residues: CASSSSHREYNEQFF. The V and J genes are TRBV28 and TRBJ2-1; tentatively, D is TRBD2 (5 bases). The CDR3 extends over 15 amino acids. Germline-derived CDR1 and CDR2 are MDHEN and SYDVKM. The V end was cut by 6 bases, the J end by 4 bases, with 16 bases between.

This clonotype was counted ten times or more. The J gene is TRBJ1-1, the V gene TRBV28, with D tentatively TRBD1 (5 bases). Germline V gene sequence: CDR1 MDHEN, CDR2 SYDVKM. The CDR3 runs 13 residues. The V and J ends lost 4 bases and 4 bases respectively, with 10 bases between them. The CDR3 nucleotides read TGTGCCAGCAGTTCGGGCGGGACCACTGAAGCTTTCTTT. Amino acid sequence: CASSSGGTTEAFF.

This clonotype has ten or more counts. This chain uses TRBV28 with TRBJ1-2; TRBD1 is a possible D gene (5 bases). Germline V lookup: CDR1 MDHEN, CDR2 SYDVKM. The V gene lost 6 bases and the J gene lost 6 bases, with 11 bases spanning the gap. The CDR3 runs 12 residues. The CDR3 DNA reads TGTGCCAGCAGACCTCTCAGGGATGGCTACACCTTC. It specifies CASRPLRDGYTF.

With regard to this clonotype: This may be a read error: a much more frequent sequence differs by one nucleotide. This chain uses TRBV7-9 with TRBJ2-3; 11 positions match TRBD1. Germline trimming cut 4 bases from V and 4 bases from J; bases unmatched to any gene: 4. There are 15 residues in the CDR3. CDR1 and CDR2 from the germline V gene are SEHNR and FQNEAQ (reference sequence). CDR3 sequence: CASSSDRGQADTQYF. The CDR3 DNA is TGTGCCAGCAGCTCGGACAGGGGGCAAGCAGATACGCAGTATTTT. The variable domain in full, with the rest retrieved from reference TRBV7-9 and TRBJ2-3, is DTGVSQNPRHKITKRGQNVTFRCDPISEHNRLYWYRQTLGQGPEFLTYFQNEAQLEKSRLLSDRFSAERPKGSFSTLEIQRTEQGDSAMYLCASSSDRGQADTQYFGPGTRLTVL.

This clonotype showed up just a few times. Written as DNA, the CDR3 is TGTGCCAGCAGGGGGGACTACGAGCAGTACTTC. Amino acid sequence: CASRGDYEQYF. The rearrangement joins TRBV2 to TRBJ2-7; either TRBD1 or TRBD2 may supply D (5 bases each). Trimming removed 6 bases at V and 3 bases at J, with 6 bases between. CDR3 size: 11 residues. CDR1 SNHLY and CDR2 FYNNEI come from the germline V gene.

This clonotype was counted at least ten times. This sequence joins TRBV20-1 and TRBJ1-5, with 7 bases that match TRBD1. V lost 5 bases, J lost 4 bases, and 5 bases stayed unmatched. Germline CDR1 DFQATT, CDR2 SNEGSKA (reference sequence). The CDR3 covers 13 residues. CDR3 region: CSARDSPNQPQHF. The CDR3 nucleotides read TGCAGTGCTCGGGACAGTCCTAATCAGCCCCAGCATTTT.

This clonotype was seen at least ten times. The chain is built from TRBV30 and TRBJ1-1; possibly TRBD1 for D (5 bases). Trimming left V 2 bases short and J 3 bases short, with 10 bases between. Germline CDR1 is GTSNPN and CDR2 is SVGIG (reference sequence). The length of the CDR3 is 13 residues. CDR3 nucleotide sequence: TGTGCCTGGAGTTTGGGCAGGGACACTGAAGCTTTCTTT. This encodes CAWSLGRDTEAFF.

Only a few counts were recorded for this clonotype. V and J are TRBV7-3 and TRBJ2-3; no clear D. Trimming took off 5 bases at V and 3 bases at J, with 12 bases between the two ends. The CDR3 runs 14 residues. The germline gives CDR1 SGHTA, CDR2 FQGTGA. The CDR3 DNA is TGTGCCAGCAGCCCCACAGTAGGGACAGATACGCAGTATTTT. Its protein is CASSPTVGTDTQYF. Combining the CDR3 with reference TRBV7-3 and TRBJ2-3 gives the whole variable domain GAGVSQTPSNKVTEKGKYVELRCDPISGHTALYWYRQSLGQGPEFLIYFQGTGAADDSGLPNDRFFAVRPEGSVSTLKIQRTERGDSAVYLCASSPTVGTDTQYFGPGTRLTVL.

This clonotype was counted many times. The V call is TRBV12-3 or TRBV12-4, the J call TRBJ1-1; unclear D gene. The CDR3 extends over 14 amino acids. V was cut by 7 bases and J by 2 bases, with 14 bases left in between. Written as DNA, the CDR3 is TGTGCCAGCATCGGGAGACGGACTAACACTGAAGCTTTCTTT. Its translation is CASIGRRTNTEAFF.

This clonotype showed up many times. The chain uses TRBV24-1 and TRBJ2-5, with TRBD2 as a possible D gene (6 bases). CDR1 and CDR2 from the germline V gene are KGHDR and SFDVKD. V gave up 5 bases and J gave up 7 bases, with 13 bases separating them. This CDR3 contains 13 residues. This CDR3 is CATSGSQGGTQYF. The CDR3, as DNA: TGTGCCACCAGTGGGTCCCAGGGAGGGACCCAGTACTTC.

In its sample, this clonotype was seen many times. The J gene is TRBJ2-3, the V gene TRBV7-2, with a possible D match to TRBD1 (6 bases). CDR3 length: 15 residues. The V gene lost 5 bases and the J gene lost 4 bases, with 16 bases spanning the gap. CDR1 SGHTA and CDR2 FQGNSA come from the germline V gene. The CDR3 DNA sequence: TGTGCCAGCAGCCCCCCAGGGGCTCGAGCAGATACGCAGTATTTT. Its protein is CASSPPGARADTQYF.

Comment on this clonotype: A much more abundant neighbour one base away suggests this may be a read error. The chain has TRBV3-1 and TRBJ2-1, with TRBD2 matching over 14 bases. From germline, CDR1 is LGHDT and CDR2 YNNKEL (reference sequence). The CDR3 is made up of 15 amino acids. Trimming cost V 4 bases and J 8 bases; bases outside gene matches: 4. CDR3 residues: CASSLGLAGGYEQFF. CDR3 in DNA: TGTGCCAGCAGCCTCGGACTAGCGGGAGGCTATGAGCAGTTCTTC.

At least ten counts were recorded for this clonotype. Written as DNA, the CDR3 is TGTGCCAGCAATACGGGAAGGGGATCCTATGGCTACACCTTC. Translated, it gives CASNTGRGSYGYTF. The chain combines TRBV28 with TRBJ1-2; TRBD1 is a possible D gene (5 bases). The V end was cut by 7 bases, the J end by 4 bases, with 16 bases between. The CDR3 spans 14 residues. Germline loops: CDR1 MDHEN, CDR2 SYDVKM.

The table lists this clonotype with many counts. The CDR3 DNA is TGTGCCAGCAGCCAAGGGTACCAAGAGACCCAGTACTTC. Its translation is CASSQGYQETQYF. The chain employs TRBV13 and TRBJ2-5; D gene ambiguous. The CDR3 extends over 13 amino acids. CDR1 and CDR2 (germline): PRHDT, FYEKMQ (reference sequence). The germline V and J ends were trimmed by 5 bases and 0 bases, with 7 bases remaining between them.

This clonotype came up many times. The CDR3 loop reads CASSYRAAGANVLTF. The DNA for the CDR3 is TGTGCCAGCAGCTACAGGGCCGCGGGGGCCAACGTCCTGACTTTC. The chain is built from TRBV7-2 and TRBJ2-6; D might be TRBD1 (6 bases). Looked up from germline, CDR1 is SGHTA and CDR2 is FQGNSA. V shed 4 bases and J shed 4 bases, with 11 bases lying between them. The CDR3 totals 15 residues.

Ten or more counts support this clonotype. The chain couples TRBV20-1 to TRBJ2-5; 7 bases map to TRBD1. After removal of 4 bases from V and 5 bases from J, the junction contained 4 bases not matched to a gene. This CDR3 region has 12 residues. Germline CDR1 reads DFQATT; CDR2 reads SNEGSKA (reference sequence). CDR3 amino acids: CSAKTGRETQYF. The CDR3 region has the DNA TGCAGTGCTAAGACAGGGCGGGAGACCCAGTACTTC.

This clonotype occurred many times. The chain links TRBV20-1 to TRBJ2-1; perhaps TRBD2 as D (5 bases). This CDR3 has 16 amino acids. The germline CDR1 and CDR2 sequences are DFQATT and SNEGSKA (reference sequence). With 2 bases removed from V and 3 bases from J, the gap between germline ends came to 17 bases. This CDR3 is CSARSAAAVSYNEQFF. In nucleotides, the CDR3 is TGCAGTGCTAGATCCGCAGCGGCGGTAAGCTACAATGAGCAGTTCTTC.

This clonotype came up many times. The CDR3 bases are TGTGCCAGCAGCGAACCAAGCTCCTACGAGCAGTACTTC. Residues: CASSEPSSYEQYF. The chain couples TRBV5-6 to TRBJ2-7, with D hard to call. The CDR3 sequence is 13 residues long. The germline V and J ends were trimmed by 4 bases and 0 bases, with 8 bases remaining between them. CDR1 and CDR2 (germline): SGHDT, YYEEEE.

This clonotype was seen ten or more times. The chain recombines TRBV11-2 with TRBJ2-5; 9 bases align to TRBD2. The CDR3 consists of 18 residues. Losses at the gene ends were 5 bases for V and 5 bases for J; bases not matched to a gene: 18. Germline V lookup: CDR1 SGHAT, CDR2 FQNNGV. The CDR3 DNA follows: TGTGCCAGCAGCCCCTACGAAAATTTAGCGGGAGAGGAGGAGACCCAGTACTTC. Residues: CASSPYENLAGEEETQYF.

This clonotype appeared many times. This chain joins TRBV7-9 and TRBJ2-7, with D perhaps matching TRBD2 (6 bases). Germline assignment: CDR1 SEHNR and CDR2 FQNEAQ (reference sequence). This CDR3 has 14 residues. V lost 1 base to trimming and J lost 2 bases, with 9 bases between them. CDR3 nucleotides: TGTGCCAGCAGCTTAGGCCGGACTACCTACGAGCAGTACTTC. Protein: CASSLGRTTYEQYF.

This clonotype was seen only a few times. The chain links TRBV5-6 to TRBJ2-1; TRBD1 matches at 8 bases. Trimming at V came to 4 bases and at J to 6 bases, leaving 9 bases not matched to a gene. Germline loops: CDR1 SGHDT, CDR2 YYEEEE. This CDR3 is built from 15 residues. The CDR3 loop is CASSRFGQGFNEQFF. CDR3 nucleotide sequence: TGTGCCAGCAGCCGTTTCGGACAGGGATTCAATGAGCAGTTCTTC.

This clonotype was recorded at least ten times. The V gene is TRBV20-1, the J gene TRBJ2-7; D call uncertain. The CDR3 is 12 amino acids. Deletions cut 2 bases from V and 7 bases from J, with 12 bases between. The germline V gene has CDR1 DFQATT and CDR2 SNEGSKA (reference sequence). CDR3 in DNA: TGCAGTGCTAGACAGGCGAACATTGAGCAGTACTTC. Protein product: CSARQANIEQYF.

This clonotype was recorded at least ten times. The chain uses TRBV28 and TRBJ1-5, with D tentatively TRBD1 (6 bases). This CDR3 has 14 residues. V was pared by 6 bases and J by 6 bases, with 15 bases between. CDR1 and CDR2 (germline): MDHEN, SYDVKM. CDR3 protein: CASRWGTTPQPQHF. Here the CDR3 DNA reads TGTGCCAGCAGATGGGGGACAACCCCTCAGCCCCAGCATTTT.

The V and J genes are TRBV5-1 and TRBJ2-3, with 7 bases aligning to TRBD2. Germline CDR1 reads SGHRS; CDR2 reads YFSETQ. The V gene end was trimmed by 7 bases and the J gene end by 4 bases; junction bases not matched to a gene: 6. This CDR3 has 13 amino acids. In DNA, the CDR3 is TGCGCCAGCCACCGCGGGAGTTCAGATACGCAGTATTTT. Amino acids: CASHRGSSDTQYF.

This clonotype was counted at least ten times. V is TRBV11-2 and J is TRBJ1-4; D call uncertain. Germline-derived CDR1 and CDR2 are SGHAT and FQNNGV. This CDR3 is built from 15 residues. Between the trimmed V and J ends, which lost 1 base and 3 bases, there was a span of 9 bases. The CDR3 DNA is TGTGCCAGCAGCTTAGGGGGAATTTCTAATGAAAAACTGTTTTTT. It codes for CASSLGGISNEKLFF. Variable domain in full (rest from reference TRBV11-2 and TRBJ1-4): EAGVAQSPRYKIIEKRQSVAFWCNPISGHATLYWYQQILGQGPKLLIQFQNNGVVDDSQLPKDRFSAERLKGVDSTLKIQPAKLEDSAVYLCASSLGGISNEKLFFGSGTQLSVL.